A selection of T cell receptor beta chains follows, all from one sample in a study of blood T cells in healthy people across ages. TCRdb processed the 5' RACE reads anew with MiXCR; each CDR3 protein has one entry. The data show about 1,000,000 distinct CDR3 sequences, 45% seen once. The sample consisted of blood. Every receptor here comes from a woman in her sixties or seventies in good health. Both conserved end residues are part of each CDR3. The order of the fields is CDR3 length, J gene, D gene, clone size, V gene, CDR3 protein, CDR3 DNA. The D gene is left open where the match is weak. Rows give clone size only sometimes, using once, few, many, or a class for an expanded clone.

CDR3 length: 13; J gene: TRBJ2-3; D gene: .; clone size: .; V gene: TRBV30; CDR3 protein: CAWSGVVGDTQYF; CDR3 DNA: TGTGCCTGGAGTGGGGTAGTCGGGGATACGCAGTATTTT
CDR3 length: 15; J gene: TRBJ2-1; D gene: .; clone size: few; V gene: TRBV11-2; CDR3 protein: CASSLLDWTYNEQFF; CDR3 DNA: TGTGCCAGCAGCTTACTGGACTGGACTTACAATGAGCAGTTCTTC
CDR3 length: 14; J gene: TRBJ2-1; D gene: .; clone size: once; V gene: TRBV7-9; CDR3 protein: CASSPPPATNEQFF; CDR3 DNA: TGTGCCAGCAGCCCCCCCCCGGCGACCAATGAGCAGTTCTTC
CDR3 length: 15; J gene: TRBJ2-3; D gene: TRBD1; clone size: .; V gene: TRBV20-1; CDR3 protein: CSAEDRRSSTDTRYF; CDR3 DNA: TGCAGTGCAGAGGACAGGAGGTCAAGCACAGATACGCGGTATTTT
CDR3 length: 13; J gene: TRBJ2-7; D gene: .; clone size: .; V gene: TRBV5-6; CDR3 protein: CASSFPGRNEQYF; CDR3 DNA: TGTGCCAGCAGTTTCCCTGGGCGGAACGAGCAGTACTTC
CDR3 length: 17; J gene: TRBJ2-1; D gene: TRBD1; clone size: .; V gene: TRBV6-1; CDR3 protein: CASSPWGQGAIYNEQFF; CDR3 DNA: TGTGCCAGCAGTCCGTGGGGACAGGGGGCGATCTACAATGAGCAGTTCTTC
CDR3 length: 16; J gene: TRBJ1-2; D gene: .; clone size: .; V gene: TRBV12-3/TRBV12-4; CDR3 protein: CASSSIGGIRNYDYTF; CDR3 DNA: TGTGCCAGCAGTTCCATAGGGGGAATCAGGAACTATGACTACACCTTC
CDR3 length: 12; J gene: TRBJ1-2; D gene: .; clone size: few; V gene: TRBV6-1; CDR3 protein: CAGDGGDYGYTF; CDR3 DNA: TGTGCCGGCGACGGCGGTGACTATGGCTACACCTTC
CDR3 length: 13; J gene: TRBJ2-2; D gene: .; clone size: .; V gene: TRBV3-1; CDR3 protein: CASSQGFPGELFF; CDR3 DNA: TGTGCCAGCAGCCAGGGGTTCCCCGGGGAGCTGTTTTTT
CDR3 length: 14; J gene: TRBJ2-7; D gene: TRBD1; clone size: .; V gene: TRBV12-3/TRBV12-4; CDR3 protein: CASSWSTGFNEQYF; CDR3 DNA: TGTGCCAGCAGTTGGTCGACAGGGTTCAACGAGCAGTACTTC
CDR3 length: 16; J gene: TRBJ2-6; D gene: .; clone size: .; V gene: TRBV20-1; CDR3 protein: CSANPGNPPGANVLTF; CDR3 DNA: TGCAGTGCTAACCCGGGCAACCCCCCTGGGGCCAACGTCCTGACTTTC
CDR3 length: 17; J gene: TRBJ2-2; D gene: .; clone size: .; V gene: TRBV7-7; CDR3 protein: CASSSHIAGSNTGELFF; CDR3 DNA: TGTGCCAGCAGCTCACATATTGCGGGATCTAACACCGGGGAGCTGTTTTTT
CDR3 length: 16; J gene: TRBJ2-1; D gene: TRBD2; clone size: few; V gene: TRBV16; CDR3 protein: CASSPSLAGLKNEQFF; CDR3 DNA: TGTGCCAGCAGCCCCAGTCTAGCGGGACTCAAAAATGAGCAGTTCTTC
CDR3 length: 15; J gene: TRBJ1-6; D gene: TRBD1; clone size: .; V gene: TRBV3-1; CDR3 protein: CASSYGQGANSPLHF; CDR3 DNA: TGTGCCAGCAGCTACGGACAGGGGGCGAATTCACCCCTCCACTTT
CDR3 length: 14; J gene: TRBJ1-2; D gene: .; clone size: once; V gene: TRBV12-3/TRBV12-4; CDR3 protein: CASSTGPGVYGYTF; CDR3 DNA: TGTGCCAGCAGCACTGGTCCAGGGGTCTATGGCTACACCTTC
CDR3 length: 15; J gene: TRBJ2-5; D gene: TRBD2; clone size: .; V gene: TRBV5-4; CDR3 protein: CASSVGLAVRETQYF; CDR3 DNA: TGTGCCAGCAGCGTGGGACTAGCGGTCCGGGAGACCCAGTACTTC
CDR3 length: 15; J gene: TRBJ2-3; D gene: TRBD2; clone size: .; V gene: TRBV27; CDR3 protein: CASSYDAGDSDTQYF; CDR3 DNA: TGTGCCAGCAGCTACGACGCGGGAGACTCAGATACGCAGTATTTT
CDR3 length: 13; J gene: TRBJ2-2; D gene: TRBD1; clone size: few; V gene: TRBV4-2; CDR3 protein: CASNPGGPGELFF; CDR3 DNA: TGTGCCAGCAATCCAGGGGGCCCCGGGGAGCTGTTTTTT
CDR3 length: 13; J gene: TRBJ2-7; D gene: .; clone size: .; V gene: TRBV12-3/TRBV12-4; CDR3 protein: CASSGSHTGAQYF; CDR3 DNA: TGTGCCAGCAGTGGTAGCCACACCGGGGCCCAGTACTTC
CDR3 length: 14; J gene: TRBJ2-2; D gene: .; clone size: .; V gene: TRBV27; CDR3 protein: CASSLTGRGGELFF; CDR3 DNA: TGTGCCAGCAGTTTAACAGGTCGGGGCGGGGAGCTGTTTTTT
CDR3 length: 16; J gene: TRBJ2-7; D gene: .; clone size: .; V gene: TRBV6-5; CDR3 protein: CASSSPGATRSYEQYF; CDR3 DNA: TGTGCCAGCAGTTCACCGGGGGCCACAAGATCCTACGAGCAGTACTTC
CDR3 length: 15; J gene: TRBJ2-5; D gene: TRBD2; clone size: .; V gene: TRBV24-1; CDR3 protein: CATSGLAGGRETQYF; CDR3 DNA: TGTGCCACCAGTGGGCTAGCGGGAGGTCGGGAGACCCAGTACTTC
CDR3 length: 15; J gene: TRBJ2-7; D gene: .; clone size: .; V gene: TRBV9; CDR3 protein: CASSVGTGTLYEQYF; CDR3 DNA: TGTGCCAGCAGCGTAGGAACCGGGACTCTATACGAGCAGTACTTC
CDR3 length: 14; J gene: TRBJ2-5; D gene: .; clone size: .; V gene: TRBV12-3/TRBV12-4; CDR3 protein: CASSSLWVRETQYF; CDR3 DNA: TGTGCCAGCAGTTCCCTCTGGGTCCGGGAGACCCAGTACTTC
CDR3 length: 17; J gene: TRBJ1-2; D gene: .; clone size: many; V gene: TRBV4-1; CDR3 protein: CASSPTTGTIANYGYTF; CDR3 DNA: TGCGCCAGCAGCCCCACTACCGGGACAATCGCTAACTATGGCTACACCTTC
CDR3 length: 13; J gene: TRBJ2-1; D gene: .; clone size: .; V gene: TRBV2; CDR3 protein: CASSERRVDEQFF; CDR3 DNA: TGTGCCAGCAGTGAAAGGCGGGTCGATGAGCAGTTCTTC
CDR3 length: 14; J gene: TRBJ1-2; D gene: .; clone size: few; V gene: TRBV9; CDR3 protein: CASSVDGSNYGYTF; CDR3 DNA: TGTGCCAGCAGCGTAGACGGTTCTAACTATGGCTACACCTTC
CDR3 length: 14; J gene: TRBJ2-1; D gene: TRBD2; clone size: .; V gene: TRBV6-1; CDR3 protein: CASSPGLEVDKQFF; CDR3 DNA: TGTGCCAGCAGTCCGGGACTAGAGGTGGATAAGCAGTTCTTC
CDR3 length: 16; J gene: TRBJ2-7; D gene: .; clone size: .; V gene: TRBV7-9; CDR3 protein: CASSTTGSGSAYEQYF; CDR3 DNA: TGTGCCAGCAGCACTACAGGGTCGGGATCGGCCTACGAGCAGTACTTC
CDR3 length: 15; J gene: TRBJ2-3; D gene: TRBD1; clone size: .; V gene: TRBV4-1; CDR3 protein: CASSHIGQGTDTQYF; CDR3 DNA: TGCGCCAGCAGCCATATCGGACAGGGCACAGATACGCAGTATTTT
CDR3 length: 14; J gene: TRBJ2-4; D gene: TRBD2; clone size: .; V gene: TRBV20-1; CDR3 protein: CSVSRWAGGNIQYF; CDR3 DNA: TGCAGTGTTTCGCGGTGGGCGGGAGGAAACATTCAGTACTTC
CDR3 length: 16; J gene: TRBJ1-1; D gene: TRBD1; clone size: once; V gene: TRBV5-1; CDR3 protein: CASSLSIRTGNTEAFF; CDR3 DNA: TGCGCCAGCAGCTTGAGTATCCGGACAGGGAACACTGAAGCTTTCTTT
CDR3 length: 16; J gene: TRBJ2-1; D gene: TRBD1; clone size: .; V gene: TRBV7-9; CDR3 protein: CASSLVRQGAYNEQFF; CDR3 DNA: TGTGCCAGCAGCTTAGTTCGACAGGGGGCCTACAATGAGCAGTTCTTC
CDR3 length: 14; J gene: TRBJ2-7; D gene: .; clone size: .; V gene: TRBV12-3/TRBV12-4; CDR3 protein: CASSQTRGAYEQYF; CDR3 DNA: TGTGCCAGCAGTCAGACTAGGGGGGCCTACGAGCAGTACTTC
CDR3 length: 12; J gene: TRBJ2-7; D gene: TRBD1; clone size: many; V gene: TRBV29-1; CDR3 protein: CSVRRTGGEQYF; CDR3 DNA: TGCAGCGTCCGGAGGACAGGGGGCGAGCAGTACTTC
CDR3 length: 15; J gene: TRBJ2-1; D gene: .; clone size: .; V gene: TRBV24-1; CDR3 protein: CATSVPVPFINEQFF; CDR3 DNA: TGTGCCACCAGTGTCCCGGTCCCGTTCATCAATGAGCAGTTCTTC
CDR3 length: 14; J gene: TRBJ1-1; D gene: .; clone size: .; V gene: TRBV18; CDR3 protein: CASSPSGVSPEAFF; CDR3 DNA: TGTGCCAGCTCACCATCAGGAGTCAGTCCTGAAGCTTTCTTT